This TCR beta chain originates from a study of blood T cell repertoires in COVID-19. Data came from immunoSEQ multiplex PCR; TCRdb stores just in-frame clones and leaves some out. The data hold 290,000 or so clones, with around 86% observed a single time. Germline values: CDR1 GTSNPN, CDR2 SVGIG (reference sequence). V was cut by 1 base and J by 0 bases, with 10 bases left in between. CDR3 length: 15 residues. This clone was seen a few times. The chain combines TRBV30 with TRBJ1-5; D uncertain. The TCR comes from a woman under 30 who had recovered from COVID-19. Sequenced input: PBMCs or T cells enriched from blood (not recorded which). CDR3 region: CAWSEELNSNQPQHF. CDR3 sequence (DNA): TGTGCCTGGAGTGAGGAGCTCAATAGCAATCAGCCCCAGCATTTT.